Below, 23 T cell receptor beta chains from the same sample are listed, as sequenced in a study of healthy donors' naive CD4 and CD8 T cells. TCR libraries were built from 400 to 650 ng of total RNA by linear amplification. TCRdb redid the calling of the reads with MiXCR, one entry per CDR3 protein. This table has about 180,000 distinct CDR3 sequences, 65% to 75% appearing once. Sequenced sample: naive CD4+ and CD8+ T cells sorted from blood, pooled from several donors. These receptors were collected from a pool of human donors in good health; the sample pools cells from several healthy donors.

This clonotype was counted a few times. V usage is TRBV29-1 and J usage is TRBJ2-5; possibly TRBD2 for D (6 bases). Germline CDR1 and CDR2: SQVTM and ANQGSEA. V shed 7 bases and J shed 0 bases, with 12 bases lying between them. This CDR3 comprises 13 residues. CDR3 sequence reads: CSAPGGDQETQYF. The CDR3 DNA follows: TGCAGCGCCCCCGGCGGGGACCAAGAGACCCAGTACTTC.

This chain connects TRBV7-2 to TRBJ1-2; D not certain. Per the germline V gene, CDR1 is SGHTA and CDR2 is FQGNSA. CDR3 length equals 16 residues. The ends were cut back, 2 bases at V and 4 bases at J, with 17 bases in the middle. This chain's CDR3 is CASSLPAGTVLYGYTF. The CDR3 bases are TGTGCCAGCAGCTTACCCGCCGGAACGGTCCTCTATGGCTACACCTTC.

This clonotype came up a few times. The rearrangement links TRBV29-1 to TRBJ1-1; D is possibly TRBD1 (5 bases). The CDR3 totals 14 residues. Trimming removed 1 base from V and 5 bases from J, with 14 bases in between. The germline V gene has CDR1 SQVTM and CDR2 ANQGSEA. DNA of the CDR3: TGCAGCGTTGAAGTACGGGACTTCAGGACTGAAGCTTTCTTT. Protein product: CSVEVRDFRTEAFF.

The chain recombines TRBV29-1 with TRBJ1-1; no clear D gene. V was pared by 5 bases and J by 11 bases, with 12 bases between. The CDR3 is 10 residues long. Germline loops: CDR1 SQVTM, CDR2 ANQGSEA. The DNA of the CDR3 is TGCAGCGTTCACGGAAGAGGCGCTTTCTTT. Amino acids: CSVHGRGAFF.

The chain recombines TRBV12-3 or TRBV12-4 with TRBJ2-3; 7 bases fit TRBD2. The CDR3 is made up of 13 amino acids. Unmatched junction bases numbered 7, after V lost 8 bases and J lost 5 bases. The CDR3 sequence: CASCGSGEDTQYF. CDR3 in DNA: TGTGCCAGCTGCGGGAGTGGTGAAGATACGCAGTATTTT.

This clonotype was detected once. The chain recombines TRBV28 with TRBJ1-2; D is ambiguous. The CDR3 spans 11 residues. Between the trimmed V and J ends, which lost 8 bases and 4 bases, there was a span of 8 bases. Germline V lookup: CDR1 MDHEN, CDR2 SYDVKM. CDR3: CASYFGYGYTF. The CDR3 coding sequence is TGTGCCAGCTACTTCGGCTATGGCTACACCTTC.

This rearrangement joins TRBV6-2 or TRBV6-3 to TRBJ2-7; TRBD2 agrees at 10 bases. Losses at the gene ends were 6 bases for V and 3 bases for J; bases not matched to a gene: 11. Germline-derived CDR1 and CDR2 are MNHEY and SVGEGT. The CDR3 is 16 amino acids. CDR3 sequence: CASSRYSGGLFYEQYF. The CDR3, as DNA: TGTGCCAGCAGCCGATATAGCGGGGGGCTCTTCTACGAGCAGTACTTC.

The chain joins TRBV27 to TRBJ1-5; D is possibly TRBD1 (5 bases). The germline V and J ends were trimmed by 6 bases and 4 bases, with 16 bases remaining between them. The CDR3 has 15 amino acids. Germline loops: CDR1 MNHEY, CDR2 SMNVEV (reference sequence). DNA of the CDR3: TGTGCCAGCAGCCTAGTCAGGGAAGGGAATCAGCCCCAGCATTTT. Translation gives CASSLVREGNQPQHF.

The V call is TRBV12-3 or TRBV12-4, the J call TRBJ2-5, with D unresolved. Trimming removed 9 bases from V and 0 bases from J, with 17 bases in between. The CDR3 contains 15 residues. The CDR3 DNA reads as TGTGCCAGTCAAGATCCCACAGAGTACCAAGAGACCCAGTACTTC. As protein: CASQDPTEYQETQYF.

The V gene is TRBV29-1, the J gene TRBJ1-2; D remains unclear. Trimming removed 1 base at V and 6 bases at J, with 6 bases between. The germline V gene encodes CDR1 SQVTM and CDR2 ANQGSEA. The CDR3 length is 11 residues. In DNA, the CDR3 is TGCAGCGTTGAAGCCCGAGATGGCTACACCTTC. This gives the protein CSVEARDGYTF. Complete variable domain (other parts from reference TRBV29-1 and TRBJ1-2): SAVISQKPSRDICQRGTSLTIQCQVDSQVTMMFWYRQQPGQSLTLIATANQGSEATYESGFVIDKFPISRPNLTFSTLTVSNMSPEDSSIYLCSVEARDGYTFGSGTRLTVV.

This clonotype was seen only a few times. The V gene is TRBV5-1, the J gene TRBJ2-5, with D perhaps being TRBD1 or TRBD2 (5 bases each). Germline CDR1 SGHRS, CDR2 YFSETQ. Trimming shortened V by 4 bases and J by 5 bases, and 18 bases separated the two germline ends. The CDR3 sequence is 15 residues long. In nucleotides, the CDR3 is TGCGCCAGCAGCCAGACGTGGGGGTTATCGGAGACCCAGTACTTC. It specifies CASSQTWGLSETQYF.

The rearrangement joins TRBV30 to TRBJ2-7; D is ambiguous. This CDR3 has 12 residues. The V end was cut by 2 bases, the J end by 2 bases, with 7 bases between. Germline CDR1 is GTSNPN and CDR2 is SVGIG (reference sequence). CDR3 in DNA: TGTGCCTGGAGTCCCGGTACCTACGAGCAGTACTTC. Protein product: CAWSPGTYEQYF.

The CDR3 DNA sequence: TGTGCCACCAGCCTGGGACTGTCCACAAACACCATATATTTT. Its translation is CATSLGLSTNTIYF. V gene TRBV15 combines with J gene TRBJ1-3; weak D call: TRBD1 (5 bases). The germline CDR1 and CDR2 sequences are LNHNV and YYDKDF (reference sequence). V dropped 5 bases and J dropped 6 bases, with 14 bases sitting between them. The CDR3 covers 14 residues.

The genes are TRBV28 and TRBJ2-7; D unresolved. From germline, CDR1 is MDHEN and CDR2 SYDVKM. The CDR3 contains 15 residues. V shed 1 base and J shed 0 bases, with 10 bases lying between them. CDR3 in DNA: TGTGCCAGCAGTTTATCAGTCCATAGCTCCTACGAGCAGTACTTC. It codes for CASSLSVHSSYEQYF.

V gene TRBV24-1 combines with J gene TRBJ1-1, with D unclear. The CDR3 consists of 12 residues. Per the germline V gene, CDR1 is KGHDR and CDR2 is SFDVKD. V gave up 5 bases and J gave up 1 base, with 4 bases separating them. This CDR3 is CATSAANTEAFF. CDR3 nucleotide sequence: TGTGCCACCAGTGCCGCGAACACTGAAGCTTTCTTT.

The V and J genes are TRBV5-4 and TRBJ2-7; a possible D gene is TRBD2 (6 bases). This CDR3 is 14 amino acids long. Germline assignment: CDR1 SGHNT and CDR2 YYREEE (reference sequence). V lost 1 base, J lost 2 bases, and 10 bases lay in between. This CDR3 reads CASSLPGEPYEQYF. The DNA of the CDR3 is TGTGCCAGCAGCTTGCCGGGAGAGCCCTACGAGCAGTACTTC.

CDR3 sequence reads: CATSDASGSSYNEQFF. For the CDR3, the DNA is TGTGCCACCAGTGATGCCTCGGGAAGCTCCTACAATGAGCAGTTCTTC. V usage is TRBV24-1 and J usage is TRBJ2-1; D is perhaps TRBD2 (5 bases). The CDR3 has 16 residues. V was shortened by 3 bases and J by 0 bases, with 11 bases between the two germline ends. The germline gives CDR1 KGHDR, CDR2 SFDVKD.

Written as DNA, the CDR3 is TGCAGCGCAGCGGACTACGAGCAGTACTTC. This codes for CSAADYEQYF. The J gene is TRBJ2-7, the V gene TRBV29-1, with D possibly matching TRBD2 (5 bases). V lost 7 bases, J lost 3 bases, and 7 bases lay in between. This CDR3 comprises 10 residues. CDR1 and CDR2 from the germline V gene are SQVTM and ANQGSEA.

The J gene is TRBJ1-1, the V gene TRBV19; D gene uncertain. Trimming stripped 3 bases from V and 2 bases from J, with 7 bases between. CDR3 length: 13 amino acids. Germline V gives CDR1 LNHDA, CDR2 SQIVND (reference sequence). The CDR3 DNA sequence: TGTGCCAGTAGTATTGCAGCCAACACTGAAGCTTTCTTT. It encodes CASSIAANTEAFF.

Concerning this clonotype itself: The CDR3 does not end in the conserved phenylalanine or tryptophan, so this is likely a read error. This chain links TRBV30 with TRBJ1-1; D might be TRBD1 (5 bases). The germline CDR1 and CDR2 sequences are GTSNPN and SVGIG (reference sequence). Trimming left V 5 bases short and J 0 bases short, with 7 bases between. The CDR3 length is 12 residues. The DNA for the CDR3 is TGTGCCTGGGGGACGGTGAACACTGAAGCTTTCCTT. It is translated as CAWGTVNTEAFL.

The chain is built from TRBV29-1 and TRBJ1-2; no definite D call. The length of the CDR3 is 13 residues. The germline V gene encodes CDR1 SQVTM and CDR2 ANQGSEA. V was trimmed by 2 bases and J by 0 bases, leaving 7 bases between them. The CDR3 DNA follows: TGCAGCGTTGAACGCGACTCTAACTATGGCTACACCTTC. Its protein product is CSVERDSNYGYTF. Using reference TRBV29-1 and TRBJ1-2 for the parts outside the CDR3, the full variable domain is SAVISQKPSRDICQRGTSLTIQCQVDSQVTMMFWYRQQPGQSLTLIATANQGSEATYESGFVIDKFPISRPNLTFSTLTVSNMSPEDSSIYLCSVERDSNYGYTFGSGTRLTVV.

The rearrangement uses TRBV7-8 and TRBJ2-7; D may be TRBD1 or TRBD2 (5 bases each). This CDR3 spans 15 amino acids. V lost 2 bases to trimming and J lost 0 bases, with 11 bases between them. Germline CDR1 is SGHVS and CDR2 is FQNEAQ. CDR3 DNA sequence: TGTGCCAGCAGCTTATTTCAGGGACCCTCCTACGAGCAGTACTTC. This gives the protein CASSLFQGPSYEQYF.

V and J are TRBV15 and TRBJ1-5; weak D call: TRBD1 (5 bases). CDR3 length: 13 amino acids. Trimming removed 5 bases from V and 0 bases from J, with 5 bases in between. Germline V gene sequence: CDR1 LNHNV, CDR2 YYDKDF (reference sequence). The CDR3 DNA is TGTGCCACCAGCGACAGTAGCAATCAGCCCCAGCATTTT. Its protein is CATSDSSNQPQHF.